The rows below give T cell receptor beta chains drawn from one sample of a study of blood T cell repertoires in COVID-19. Profiled with immunoSEQ multiplex PCR; TCRdb holds only in-frame clones, not every one. The data hold 30,000 to 40,000 clones, with over 70% observed a single time. Source material: peripheral blood. Every receptor here comes from a man aged 65-85 years with COVID-19, enrolled during active disease. The CDR3 runs from the conserved cysteine through the conserved F or W. A D gene is named only where the DNA matches it firmly. Clone size is not always given. Where it is, it says once, few, many or a class for expanded clones.

V gene	clone size	J gene	D gene	CDR3 protein	CDR3 DNA
TRBV4-1	.	TRBJ1-1	.	CASSRKRQDDQSSTEAFF	TGCGCCAGCAGCCGAAAGAGACAGGATGATCAATCCAGCACTGAAGCTTTCTTT
TRBV18	.	TRBJ2-1	TRBD1	CASSLLGGTGGSYNEQFF	TGTGCCAGCTCACTTCTAGGAGGGACAGGGGGCTCGTACAATGAGCAGTTCTTC
TRBV7-2	few	TRBJ2-2	TRBD2	CASSTYASGVGTGELFF	TGTGCCAGCAGTACTTATGCTAGCGGGGTGGGCACCGGGGAGCTGTTTTTT
TRBV5-1	.	TRBJ2-5	TRBD2	CASSFGGASGRIGETQYF	TGCGCCAGCAGCTTCGGTGGGGCTAGCGGGAGGATTGGAGAGACCCAGTACTTC
TRBV7-2	.	TRBJ2-7	.	CASSLGRDVPYEQYF	TGTGCCAGCAGCTTGGGGCGGGACGTACCCTACGAGCAGTACTTC
TRBV5-3	.	TRBJ2-7	TRBD2	CARSLVLAGGSYEQYF	TGTGCCAGAAGCTTGGTGTTAGCGGGAGGGTCCTACGAGCAGTACTTC
TRBV11-2	.	TRBJ1-2	TRBD1	CASSLTGTGVGYTF	TGTGCCAGCAGCTTAACCGGGACAGGGGTCGGCTACACCTTC
TRBV4-2	.	TRBJ2-4	.	CASSQPGLLAKNIQYF	TGTGCCAGCAGCCAACCGGGACTGCTAGCCAAAAACATTCAGTACTTC
TRBV27	once	TRBJ2-1	.	CASKPWGQGDNEQFF	TGTGCCAGCAAACCGTGGGGACAAGGGGACAATGAGCAGTTCTTC
TRBV27	.	TRBJ1-2	.	CATKERGYGYTF	TGTGCCACAAAGGAGCGGGGCTATGGCTACACCTTC
TRBV24-1	.	TRBJ2-3	TRBD1	CATSDWGQGNTDTQYF	TGTGCCACCAGTGATTGGGGACAGGGTAACACAGATACGCAGTATTTT
TRBV7-6	few	TRBJ1-1	.	CASSLTVNTEAFF	TGTGCCAGCAGCCTGACAGTGAACACTGAAGCTTTCTTT
TRBV7-2	.	TRBJ2-7	.	CASSGWDTRRHEQYF	TGTGCCAGCAGCGGTTGGGACACCCGAAGGCACGAGCAGTACTTC
TRBV2	.	TRBJ2-1	.	CASSRAGPFSYNEQFF	TGTGCCAGCAGTCGGGCGGGACCATTCTCCTACAATGAGCAGTTCTTC
TRBV24-1	.	TRBJ1-1	.	CATSDNRDQAFF	TGTGCCACCAGTGACAACAGGGACCAGGCTTTCTTT
TRBV27	.	TRBJ1-2	TRBD1	CASSYRGNYGYTF	TGTGCCAGCAGTTACAGGGGAAACTATGGCTACACCTTC
TRBV6-2/TRBV6-3	.	TRBJ2-3	.	CASSAAGYTQYF	TGTGCCAGCAGTGCGGCGGGGTATACGCAGTATTTT
TRBV11-2	.	TRBJ2-2	TRBD1	CASRLSGGTGELFF	TGTGCCAGCAGGTTATCAGGGGGCACCGGGGAGCTGTTTTTT
TRBV7-2	.	TRBJ2-7	TRBD2	CASSPLRGSSYEQYF	TGTGCCAGCAGCCCCCTGCGCGGGAGCTCCTACGAGCAGTACTTC
TRBV6-1	once	TRBJ1-5	.	CASSEARGGGQPQHF	TGTGCCAGCAGTGAAGCGCGTGGGGGCGGGCAGCCCCAGCATTTT
TRBV18	.	TRBJ2-1	.	CASSLVVASSYNEQFF	TGTGCCAGCTCGCTCGTTGTAGCGAGCTCCTACAATGAGCAGTTCTTC
TRBV4-1	.	TRBJ2-3	TRBD2	CASSQEPPAGGRTDTQYF	TGCGCCAGCAGCCAAGAACCTCCGGCGGGAGGTCGCACAGATACGCAGTATTTT
TRBV6-2/TRBV6-3	few	TRBJ1-1	.	CASSWGTANTEAFF	TGTGCCAGCAGTTGGGGGACTGCGAACACTGAAGCTTTCTTT
TRBV9	.	TRBJ2-7	TRBD2	CASSFGLAEPYEQYF	TGTGCCAGCAGCTTTGGACTAGCGGAACCCTACGAGCAGTACTTC